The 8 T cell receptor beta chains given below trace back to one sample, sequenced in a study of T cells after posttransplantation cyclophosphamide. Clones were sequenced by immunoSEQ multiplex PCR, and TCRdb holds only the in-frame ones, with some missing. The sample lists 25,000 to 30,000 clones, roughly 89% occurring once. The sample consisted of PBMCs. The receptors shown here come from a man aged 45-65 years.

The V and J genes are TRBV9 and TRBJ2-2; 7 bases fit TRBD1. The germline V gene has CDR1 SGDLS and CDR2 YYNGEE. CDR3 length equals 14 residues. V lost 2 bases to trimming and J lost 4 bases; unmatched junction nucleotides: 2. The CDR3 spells CASSVGQTTGELFF. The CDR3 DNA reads TGTGCCAGCAGCGTGGGACAGACCACCGGGGAGCTGTTTTTT. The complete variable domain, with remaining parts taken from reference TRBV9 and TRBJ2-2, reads DSGVTQTPKHLITATGQRVTLRCSPRSGDLSVYWYQQSLDQGLQFLIQYYNGEERAKGNILERFSAQQFPDLHSELNLSSLELGDSALYFCASSVGQTTGELFFGEGSRLTVL.

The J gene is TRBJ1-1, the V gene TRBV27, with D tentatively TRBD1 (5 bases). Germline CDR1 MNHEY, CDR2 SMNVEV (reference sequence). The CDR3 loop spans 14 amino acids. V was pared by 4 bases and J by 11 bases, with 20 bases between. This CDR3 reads CASSWTGGLMKAFF. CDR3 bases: TGTGCCAGCAGTTGGACCGGGGGATTGATGAAGGCTTTCTTT.

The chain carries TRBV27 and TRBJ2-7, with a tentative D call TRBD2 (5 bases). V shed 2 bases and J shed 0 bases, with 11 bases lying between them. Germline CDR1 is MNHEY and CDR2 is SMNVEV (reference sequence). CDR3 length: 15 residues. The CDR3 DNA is TGTGCCAGCAGTTTAAGACCCGAGGGCTCCTACGAGCAGTACTTC. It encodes CASSLRPEGSYEQYF.

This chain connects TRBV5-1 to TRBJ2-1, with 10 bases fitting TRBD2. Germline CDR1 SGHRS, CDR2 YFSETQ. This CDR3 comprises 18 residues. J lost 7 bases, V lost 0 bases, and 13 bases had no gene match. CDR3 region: CASSLGGGSGLAINEQFF. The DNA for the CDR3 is TGCGCCAGCAGCTTGGGAGGTGGTTCGGGACTAGCGATAAATGAGCAGTTCTTC.

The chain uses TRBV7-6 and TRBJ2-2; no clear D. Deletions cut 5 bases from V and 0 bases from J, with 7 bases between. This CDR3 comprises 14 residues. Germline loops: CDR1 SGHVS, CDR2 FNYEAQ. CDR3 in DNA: TGTGCCAGCAGCCCCCTCGCGAACACCGGGGAGCTGTTTTTT. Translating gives CASSPLANTGELFF.

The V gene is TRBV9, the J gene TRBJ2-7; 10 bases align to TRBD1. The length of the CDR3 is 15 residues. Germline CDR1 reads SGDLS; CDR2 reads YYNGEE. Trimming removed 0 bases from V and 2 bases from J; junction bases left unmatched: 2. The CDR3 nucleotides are TGTGCCAGCAGCGTAGGCGGGACAGGGGCCTACGAGCAGTACTTC. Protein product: CASSVGGTGAYEQYF.

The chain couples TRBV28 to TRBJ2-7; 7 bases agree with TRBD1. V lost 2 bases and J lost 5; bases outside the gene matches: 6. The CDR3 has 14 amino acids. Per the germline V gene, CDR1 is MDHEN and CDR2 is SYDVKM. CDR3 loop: CASSLNRGSDEQYF. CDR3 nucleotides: TGTGCCAGCAGTTTAAACAGGGGATCGGACGAGCAGTACTTC.

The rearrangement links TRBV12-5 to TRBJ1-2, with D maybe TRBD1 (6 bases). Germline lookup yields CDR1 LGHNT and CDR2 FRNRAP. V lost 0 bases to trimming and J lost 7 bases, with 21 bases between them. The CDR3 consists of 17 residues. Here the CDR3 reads CASGLVLLGGRVSGYTF. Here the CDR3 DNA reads TGTGCTAGTGGTTTGGTACTGTTAGGGGGACGAGTAAGTGGCTACACCTTC.